The 5 T cell receptor beta chains reported below all come from one sample, sequenced in a study of long-term antiretroviral therapy in people with HIV. The authors ran the immunoSEQ assay, v3.0, at survey level. Measured with immunoSEQ multiplex PCR; TCRdb has only the in-frame clones, and not every one. The sample shows over 30,000 clones, about four fifths of them seen only once. Specimen: unsorted PBMCs, collected 1.9 years after starting antiretroviral therapy. The source of these receptors is a man between 18 and 29 years old with HIV.

This clone was observed once. The CDR3 DNA is TGTGCCAGCAGTTCTCAAGGTGACCGCACAGATACGCAGTATTTT. The encoded protein is CASSSQGDRTDTQYF. The V call is TRBV28, the J call TRBJ2-3, with D unclear. Trimming removed 4 bases at V and 1 base at J, with 12 bases between. The CDR3 runs to 15 residues. CDR1 is MDHEN, CDR2 SYDVKM, per germline.

This clone has only a few counts. The CDR3 DNA follows: TGTGCCAGCTCACTTGAAACCGGGACGGACTATGGCTACACCTTC. Translation gives CASSLETGTDYGYTF. V gene TRBV6-1 combines with J gene TRBJ1-2; tentatively, D is TRBD1 (5 bases). The germline V and J ends were trimmed by 8 bases and 3 bases, with 19 bases remaining between them. Germline loops: CDR1 MNHNS, CDR2 SASEGT. This CDR3 region has 15 residues.

This chain links TRBV5-1 with TRBJ2-1, with 9 bases fitting TRBD2. This CDR3 contains 15 residues. From germline, CDR1 is SGHRS and CDR2 YFSETQ. Trimming took 1 base from V and 4 from J; bases not matched to a gene: 3. The CDR3 sequence: CASSLLAGDYNEQFF. The CDR3 coding sequence is TGCGCCAGCAGCTTGTTAGCGGGGGATTACAATGAGCAGTTCTTC.

This chain joins TRBV6-5 and TRBJ1-2; maybe TRBD1 (6 bases). Trimming removed 6 bases from V and 4 bases from J, with 12 bases in between. This CDR3 is 13 amino acids long. Germline CDR1 is MNHEY and CDR2 is SVGAGI. This CDR3 is CASRITGTYGYTF. CDR3 in DNA: TGTGCCAGCAGGATTACAGGGACCTATGGCTACACCTTC.

This clone is termed medium-sized. V gene TRBV25-1 combines with J gene TRBJ1-5, with D tentatively TRBD1 (6 bases). V was clipped by 5 bases and J by 6 bases, with 8 bases between them. The CDR3 has 12 residues. Germline values: CDR1 MGHDK, CDR2 SYGVNS. CDR3 protein: CASSWGLQPQHF. The DNA for the CDR3 is TGTGCCAGCAGTTGGGGGCTTCAGCCCCAGCATTTT.